This entry is about one T cell receptor beta chain. Its recognized antigen is unknown. The sample holds no much larger clone one base away, and base qualities are not on file. The CDR3 numbers 13 residues from cysteine through phenylalanine. Of the read, only the CDR3 DNA is kept; its 39 bases are in frame from base 1. TCRbeta CDR3 regions were amplified from genomic DNA by means of the immunoSEQ Assay, a bias-controlled multiplex PCR. As for how the authors treated the data: The number of nucleated cells in each sample was estimated by amplification of reference gene primers within the assay. Sequence reads were collapsed and filtered to measure the absolute abundance of every unique TCRbeta CDR3 rearrangement. For each sample, productive Simpson clonality was calculated as the square root of Simpson's diversity index across productive rearrangements. TCRdb provides this immuneACCESS table in a form limited to in-frame rearrangements. Some clones are lacking; in checked studies, under half of them reflect an unresolved V gene, and why the rest are absent is not known. V, J and clone size are those of that table, while D and trimming were read from the DNA. The sample contains tens of thousands of clones, about 91% of them found a single time. The top ten clonotypes cover roughly 13% of the sample.

Whole blood was collected in K2EDTA tubes by collaborating institutions according to the institutions' own protocols. For TCRbeta analysis, collaborators shipped samples in one of three forms: frozen whole blood, isolated PBMCs, or DNA extracted from either of those sample types. This entry is derived from a study of blood T cell repertoires in COVID-19 (dated by TCRdb to the early 2020s). For the study in its entirety: Collaborator samples came from the United States, Italy and Spain and covered acute and convalescent phases of COVID-19. The samples were drawn from two sources: the first 160 participants of the ongoing ImmuneRACE study, and 1,254 subjects contributed by 6 global collaborators. Where available, HLA class I and class II types were obtained from metadata supplied by the sample provider rather than from assay-based typing. Subjects who had been exposed to COVID-19, were actively infected with it, or had recovered from it provided the deeply sampled blood TCRbeta repertoires that made up the dataset. The repertoires were made available in a free public database intended to serve as a resource for research on the immune response to SARS-CoV-2. The material from the prospective study consisted of cDNA or gDNA derived from T cells, B-cell-depleted T cells, or PBMCs. A de-identified subject ID, COVID-19 status, age in years and sex were almost always included in the sample metadata.

Overall results and qualifications from the work: The amount of clinical and demographic metadata varied by source and participant and was provided uncurated.

Sequenced material: peripheral blood. The V and J segments used are TRBV1 and TRBJ1-1; TRBD1, the D gene given by the table, was not confirmed from the DNA. TRBV1 corresponds to a pseudogene. This TCR was sampled from a human donor with active COVID-19. The donor label of this sample is uncertain. The CDR3 protein: CTSSQMTGTEAFF. The DNA reads TGCACCAGCAGCCAAATGACAGGGACAGAAGCTTTCTTT.